Detailed here is one T cell receptor (beta chain). What it binds is not known. Produced via immunoSEQ multiplex PCR; TCRdb's table is partial and in-frame only. This repertoire shows over 6,500 clones, about three fifths found once; its top ten account for 22%. This sample is drawn from a study of CD4+ T cells in melanoma. Whole-study findings and limits: In melanoma, neoantigen-specific CD4+ T cells reportedly differed in differentiation state. A reported correlation linked neoantigen-specific CD4+ T cells to CD8+, macrophage and B cell function.

Sequencing was done on a sample of cells from a culture (not recorded whether cultured in vitro). This TCR was sampled from a human donor with melanoma.

The CDR3 DNA reads as TGTGCCAGCAGCTTACTCCTAGCGGGGGGTACGGTAGGGACCCAGTACTTC. Amino acid sequence: CASSLLLAGGTVGTQYF. The chain combines TRBV7-9 with TRBJ2-5; the match to TRBD2 covers 11 bases. This CDR3 is built from 17 residues. CDR1 SEHNR and CDR2 FQNEAQ come from the germline V gene (reference sequence). The junction had 12 bases not matched to a gene; V was cut back by 2 bases and J by 7 bases.